The 29 T cell receptor beta chains below come from one sample, sequenced in a study of human T cells and chemical hapten exposure. MiXCR was run by TCRdb on the RACE reads, yielding one entry per CDR3 protein. The sample includes about 30,000 distinct CDR3 sequences, 10% of them seen just once. Time point described: pre-sensitization, week 0. Treatment meaning: therapeutic diphenylcyclopropenone sensitization with weekly scalp DPC. It was from unfractionated whole blood that total RNA was extracted. The sequenced sample was whole blood, obtained in connection with sensitization to the hapten diphenylcyclopropenone (DPC). These receptors were collected from a middle-aged man with alopecia areata. Some clones in this sample may be carry-over from other donors' samples.

This clonotype has a count of ten or more. The chain uses TRBV6-5 and TRBJ2-7; D uncertain. Trimming removed 4 bases at V and 9 bases at J, with 13 bases between. The V gene's germline CDR1 is MNHEY and CDR2 SVGAGI. CDR3 size: 12 residues. CDR3: CASSSPSQRQYF. Written as DNA, the CDR3 is TGTGCCAGCAGTTCCCCGTCACAGCGGCAGTACTTC.

This clonotype occurred many times. The chain uses TRBV19 and TRBJ2-7; D possibly corresponds to TRBD2 (5 bases). Trimming took 1 base from V and 5 from J, leaving 9 bases between them. Germline V gives CDR1 LNHDA, CDR2 SQIVND (reference sequence). There are 13 residues in the CDR3. The CDR3 coding sequence is TGTGCCAGTAGTATAGTGACGGGAAACGAGCAGTACTTC. Translated, it gives CASSIVTGNEQYF.

The gene calls are TRBV15 and TRBJ2-3; D uncertain. Germline V gives CDR1 LNHNV, CDR2 YYDKDF (reference sequence). The CDR3 is 12 amino acids. Trimming removed 0 bases at V and 5 bases at J, with 3 bases between. This chain's CDR3 is CATSRDQDTQYF. The CDR3 region has the DNA TGTGCCACCAGCAGAGATCAAGATACGCAGTATTTT.

This clonotype was detected only a few times. V usage is TRBV6-6 and J usage is TRBJ2-7; D gene uncertain. The CDR3 covers 14 residues. Germline V gives CDR1 MNHNY, CDR2 SVGAGI (reference sequence). V lost 0 bases, J lost 2 bases, and 8 bases lay in between. CDR3 bases: TGTGCCAGCAGTTACTCCAACGGTCCCTACGAGCAGTACTTC. As protein: CASSYSNGPYEQYF.

V is TRBV29-1 and J is TRBJ2-1, with TRBD1 identical over 7 bases. The trim removed 7 bases at V and 9 bases at J, leaving 9 bases unmatched. The CDR3 spans 12 residues. Germline CDR1 SQVTM, CDR2 ANQGSEA. CDR3 loop: CSAGDRDTEQFF. The CDR3 DNA reads TGCAGCGCTGGGGACAGAGACACTGAGCAGTTCTTC.

In this sample, this clonotype turned up many times. V and J are TRBV6-6 and TRBJ2-5; D not certain. Germline V gene sequence: CDR1 MNHNY, CDR2 SVGAGI (reference sequence). The CDR3 extends over 11 amino acids. Trimming left V 7 bases short and J 1 base short, with 4 bases between. The CDR3 loop is CASTSQETQYF. CDR3 bases: TGTGCCAGCACTTCCCAAGAGACCCAGTACTTC.

This clonotype was seen many times. The gene calls are TRBV3-1 and TRBJ2-1; no reliable D call. The V gene's germline CDR1 is LGHDT and CDR2 YNNKEL (reference sequence). The V and J ends lost 2 bases and 7 bases respectively, with 15 bases between them. This CDR3 region has 15 residues. The DNA for the CDR3 is TGTGCCAGCAGCCAATTTGTCCAACCTCTGAATGAGCAGTTCTTC. Its protein is CASSQFVQPLNEQFF.

The CDR3 protein is CASNGTGENTGELFF. CDR3 DNA: TGTGCCAGCAACGGGACAGGGGAGAACACCGGGGAGCTGTTTTTT. This chain joins TRBV2 and TRBJ2-2; TRBD1 matches 10 bases. CDR3 length: 15 residues. V was clipped by 7 bases and J by 1 base; unmatched bases: 3. CDR1 is SNHLY, CDR2 FYNNEI, per germline. Based on the CDR3 plus reference TRBV2 and TRBJ2-2, the full variable domain is EPEVTQTPSHQVTQMGQEVILRCVPISNHLYFYWYRQILGQKVEFLVSFYNNEISEKSEIFDDQFSVERPDGSNFTLKIRSTKLEDSAMYFCASNGTGENTGELFFGEGSRLTVL.

In this sample, this clonotype turned up many times. This sequence joins TRBV7-2 and TRBJ1-3; 7 bases map to TRBD1. CDR1 is SGHTA and CDR2 is FQGNSA in the germline V gene. This CDR3 has 17 residues. V trimming: 3 bases; J trimming: 0 bases; junction bases outside the gene matches: 8. The CDR3 coding sequence is TGTGCCAGCAGCTTGGACAGGATCAGCTTCTCTGGAAACACCATATATTTT. Protein: CASSLDRISFSGNTIYF.

This clonotype has a count of ten or more. J is TRBJ2-1 and V is TRBV11-2, with 12 positions matching TRBD2. This CDR3 is built from 15 residues. Germline V gene sequence: CDR1 SGHAT, CDR2 FQNNGV. V was pared by 5 bases and J by 8 bases, with 7 bases of the junction left unmatched. The CDR3 nucleotides are TGTGCCAGCAGCCCGACTAGCGGGAGATGGGATGAGCAGTTCTTC. Amino acids: CASSPTSGRWDEQFF. Based on the CDR3 plus reference TRBV11-2 and TRBJ2-1, the full variable domain is EAGVAQSPRYKIIEKRQSVAFWCNPISGHATLYWYQQILGQGPKLLIQFQNNGVVDDSQLPKDRFSAERLKGVDSTLKIQPAKLEDSAVYLCASSPTSGRWDEQFFGPGTRLTVL.

This clonotype was counted once. The chain has TRBV20-1 and TRBJ2-1, with unresolved D. Per the germline V gene, CDR1 is DFQATT and CDR2 is SNEGSKA (reference sequence). Trimming shortened V by 3 bases and J by 10 bases, and 10 bases separated the two germline ends. CDR3 length: 11 residues. The CDR3 DNA follows: TGCAGTGCTAGGAAGGGCCTCGAGCAGTTCTTC. Its protein is CSARKGLEQFF.

V and J are TRBV29-1 and TRBJ2-3, with 8 bases matching TRBD2. The CDR3 has 13 amino acids. With 8 bases clipped from V and 2 bases from J, the junction kept 6 bases outside the gene matches. CDR1 is SQVTM, CDR2 ANQGSEA, per germline. The CDR3 DNA reads as TGCAGCACACTAGCGGATTTCACAGATACGCAGTATTTT. This encodes CSTLADFTDTQYF.

This clonotype was observed a handful of times. The rearrangement joins TRBV4-2 to TRBJ2-7, with 8 bases identical to TRBD2. Per the germline V gene, CDR1 is LGHNA and CDR2 is YNFKEQ. The CDR3 runs 17 residues. The J segment lost 4 bases and the V segment lost 3 bases, leaving 14 bases of the junction unmatched. CDR3 sequence (DNA): TGTGCCAGCAGCCAGGCGGAGGGAGCGGGGGAGGTATACGAGCAGTACTTC. Its translation: CASSQAEGAGEVYEQYF.

The chain uses TRBV6-5 and TRBJ1-1, with D maybe TRBD1 (5 bases). V dropped 0 bases and J dropped 6 bases, with 8 bases sitting between them. This CDR3 has 13 amino acids. The germline CDR1 and CDR2 sequences are MNHEY and SVGAGI. The CDR3 spells CASSYSTGAEAFF. The CDR3 DNA reads TGTGCCAGCAGTTACTCGACGGGGGCTGAAGCTTTCTTT.

This chain connects TRBV28 to TRBJ1-6; D is unclear. Germline CDR1 is MDHEN and CDR2 is SYDVKM. This CDR3 contains 14 residues. Trimming took 2 bases from V and 4 from J, leaving 6 bases between them. For the CDR3, the DNA is TGTGCCAGCAGTTTACTCGGGTATAATTCACCCCTCCACTTT. This sequence encodes CASSLLGYNSPLHF.

This clonotype was observed many times. The chain joins TRBV24-1 to TRBJ2-6; D unresolved. V shed 6 bases and J shed 0 bases, with 2 bases lying between them. The CDR3 has 13 amino acids. Germline CDR1 reads KGHDR; CDR2 reads SFDVKD. The CDR3 region is CATSSSGANVLTF. Here the CDR3 DNA reads TGTGCCACCAGTAGCTCTGGGGCCAACGTCCTGACTTTC.

This clonotype was observed many times. V usage is TRBV20-1 and J usage is TRBJ2-3; possibly TRBD1 for D (5 bases). Trimming stripped 2 bases from V and 6 bases from J, with 15 bases between. The CDR3 sequence is 14 residues long. Germline CDR1 DFQATT, CDR2 SNEGSKA (reference sequence). CDR3 amino acids: CSARNPGKYDTQYF. The DNA of the CDR3 is TGCAGTGCTAGAAATCCAGGGAAATACGATACGCAGTATTTT.

This clonotype was seen ten or more times. The chain couples TRBV28 to TRBJ2-7, with a tentative D call TRBD2 (6 bases). Deletions cut 6 bases from V and 3 bases from J, with 12 bases between. The CDR3 contains 13 residues. Germline V lookup: CDR1 MDHEN, CDR2 SYDVKM. CDR3 DNA sequence: TGTGCCAGCAGCCAGCAGGGACTCTACGAGCAGTACTTC. Protein product: CASSQQGLYEQYF.

This clonotype was picked up a small number of times. V and J are TRBV28 and TRBJ2-1, with 8 nucleotides matching TRBD1. This CDR3 has 16 residues. Germline V CDR1 and CDR2: MDHEN, SYDVKM. Trimming took 6 bases from V and 0 from J; bases not matched to a gene: 7. The CDR3: CASRETGGISYNEQFF. The CDR3 coding sequence is TGTGCCAGCAGAGAAACAGGGGGTATCTCCTACAATGAGCAGTTCTTC.

This clonotype was counted a few times. CDR3 in amino acids: CSARQDYEQYF. In nucleotides, the CDR3 is TGCAGTGCGAGACAAGATTACGAGCAGTACTTC. The J gene is TRBJ2-7, the V gene TRBV20-1; D is unresolved. The germline gives CDR1 DFQATT, CDR2 SNEGSKA (reference sequence). The V gene lost 6 bases and the J gene lost 4 bases, with 10 bases spanning the gap. This CDR3 contains 11 residues.

This clonotype was found a few times. The V call is TRBV3-2, the J call TRBJ1-4; TRBD1 is the table's D call, not checked against the DNA. TRBV3-2 is listed as a pseudogene. The CDR3 length is 14 residues. Here the CDR3 DNA reads TGTGCCAGCAGTCGGGGACAGGGTTGGGAAAAACTGTCTTTT. Amino acids: CASSRGQGWEKLSF.

At least ten counts were recorded for this clonotype. This chain joins TRBV29-1 and TRBJ2-7; 7 nucleotides align to TRBD2. The germline gives CDR1 SQVTM, CDR2 ANQGSEA. The CDR3 has 15 amino acids. Germline trimming cut 7 bases from V and 0 bases from J; bases unmatched to any gene: 12. The CDR3 coding sequence is TGCAGCGGATTTGGGTCTAGCGGTACCTCCTACGAGCAGTACTTC. Its protein is CSGFGSSGTSYEQYF.

About this clonotype itself: A read error may be the cause here, since a much bigger clone is one base away. This CDR3 reads CASSPPGGAGTDTLYF. The CDR3 DNA reads TGTGCCAGTAGTCCCCCTGGGGGGGCTGGCACAGATACGCTGTATTTT. The chain is built from TRBV19 and TRBJ2-3; TRBD2 is a possible D gene (7 bases). CDR3 length: 16 residues. CDR1 LNHDA and CDR2 SQIVND come from the germline V gene (reference sequence).

V usage is TRBV5-1 and J usage is TRBJ2-2; possible D gene TRBD2, 5 bases. In germline, CDR1 is SGHRS, CDR2 YFSETQ. Trimming shortened V by 0 bases and J by 3 bases, and 6 bases separated the two germline ends. CDR3 length: 14 amino acids. CDR3 sequence (DNA): TGCGCCAGCAGCTTGGGAGCGGACACCGGGGAGCTGTTTTTT. It encodes CASSLGADTGELFF.

V and J are TRBV9 and TRBJ2-3; unclear D gene. The CDR3 runs 15 residues. The germline V and J ends were trimmed by 3 bases and 2 bases, with 13 bases remaining between them. Germline-derived CDR1 and CDR2 are SGDLS and YYNGEE. CDR3 sequence reads: CASSGSSVYTDTQYF. DNA for the CDR3: TGTGCCAGCAGCGGTAGTAGTGTGTACACAGATACGCAGTATTTT.

The chain joins TRBV29-1 to TRBJ2-5, with D perhaps TRBD2 (5 bases). Trimming took 7 bases from V and 5 from J, leaving 17 bases between them. Looked up from germline, CDR1 is SQVTM and CDR2 is ANQGSEA. CDR3 length: 13 residues. CDR3 sequence (DNA): TGCAGCGGGGTCGAAGGGCGCGGGGAGACCCAGTACTTC. It is translated as CSGVEGRGETQYF. The full variable domain, its missing parts supplied by reference TRBV29-1 and TRBJ2-5, is SAVISQKPSRDICQRGTSLTIQCQVDSQVTMMFWYRQQPGQSLTLIATANQGSEATYESGFVIDKFPISRPNLTFSTLTVSNMSPEDSSIYLCSGVEGRGETQYFGPGTRLLVL.

The rearrangement uses TRBV29-1 and TRBJ2-1, with D unclear. Trimming removed 7 bases from V and 0 bases from J, with 10 bases in between. CDR1 is SQVTM, CDR2 ANQGSEA, per germline. The CDR3 sequence is 13 residues long. The CDR3 loop is CSAGFSSYNEQFF. CDR3 in DNA: TGCAGCGCTGGTTTTAGCTCCTACAATGAGCAGTTCTTC.

This clonotype was seen repeatedly, ten times or more. This chain joins TRBV7-3 and TRBJ1-1; the D gene is possibly TRBD1 (5 bases). The germline V and J ends were trimmed by 7 bases and 2 bases, with 14 bases remaining between them. The CDR3 extends over 14 amino acids. Germline lookup yields CDR1 SGHTA and CDR2 FQGTGA. The CDR3 DNA reads TGTGCCAGCACCAAAAGAAGGGGTAACACTGAAGCTTTCTTT. Protein: CASTKRRGNTEAFF.

This clonotype showed up many times. The chain couples TRBV5-1 to TRBJ2-6; possible D gene TRBD1, 6 bases. The germline V gene encodes CDR1 SGHRS and CDR2 YFSETQ. The germline V and J ends were trimmed by 0 bases and 0 bases, with 16 bases remaining between them. The CDR3 is 19 residues long. In nucleotides, the CDR3 is TGCGCCAGCAGCTTGGTCCCAGGGGCCCTATTCTCTGGGGCCAACGTCCTGACTTTC. Protein: CASSLVPGALFSGANVLTF. Based on the CDR3 plus reference TRBV5-1 and TRBJ2-6, the full variable domain is KAGVTQTPRYLIKTRGQQVTLSCSPISGHRSVSWYQQTPGQGLQFLFEYFSETQRNKGNFPGRFSGRQFSNSRSEMNVSTLELGDSALYLCASSLVPGALFSGANVLTFGAGSRLTVL.